Below, 10 T cell receptor beta chains from the same sample are listed, as sequenced in a study of Siglec-9 on CD8 T cells in melanoma. Produced via immunoSEQ multiplex PCR; TCRdb's table is partial and in-frame only. The sample consists of about 33,000 clones, 80% to 85% of them appearing once. Sample: Siglec-9- CD8+ T cells sorted from blood. These receptors were collected from a human donor in good health.

The V gene is TRBV18, the J gene TRBJ2-7; possible D gene TRBD2, 6 bases. Germline assignment: CDR1 KGHSH and CDR2 LQKENI. The CDR3 is 15 residues long. The ends were cut back, 0 bases at V and 2 bases at J, with 11 bases in the middle. CDR3 coding DNA: TGTGCCAGCTCACCACCGGGACGGGAGCCCTACGAGCAGTACTTC. Translating gives CASSPPGREPYEQYF. Drawing the rest from reference TRBV18 and TRBJ2-7, the complete variable domain is NAGVMQNPRHLVRRRGQEARLRCSPMKGHSHVYWYRQLPEEGLKFMVYLQKENIIDESGMPKERFSAEFPKEGPSILRIQQVVRGDSAAYFCASSPPGREPYEQYFGPGTRLTVT.

V usage is TRBV11-2 and J usage is TRBJ1-1, with D possibly TRBD1 on 6 matching bases. With 0 bases removed from V and 5 bases from J, the gap between germline ends came to 13 bases. Germline assignment: CDR1 SGHAT and CDR2 FQNNGV. CDR3 length equals 15 residues. The DNA of the CDR3 is TGTGCCAGCAGCTTAGATAACAGGGAGGGGACTGAAGCTTTCTTT. The encoded protein is CASSLDNREGTEAFF.

The CDR3 DNA is TGTGCCAGCAGCTTGATACAGGGGGCCCTCGATGAGCAGTTCTTC. This sequence encodes CASSLIQGALDEQFF. The V and J genes are TRBV7-3 and TRBJ2-1; 9 bases are a match to TRBD1. This CDR3 is built from 15 residues. Germline V gene data show CDR1 as SGHTA and CDR2 as FQGTGA. V lost 3 bases, J lost 8 bases, and 8 bases stayed unmatched.

This clone has only a few counts. The rearrangement links TRBV4-1 to TRBJ1-5, with 7 bases that match TRBD1. J was trimmed by 5 bases and V by 0 bases; bases with no gene match: 10. The CDR3 is made up of 17 amino acids. The germline V gene has CDR1 MGHRA and CDR2 YSYEKL. CDR3 loop: CASSQDGPTGEDQPQHF. In DNA form, the CDR3 reads TGCGCCAGCAGCCAAGACGGTCCAACAGGGGAGGATCAGCCCCAGCATTTT.

In its sample, this clone was seen a few times. The chain recombines TRBV19 with TRBJ1-5; D remains unclear. The germline CDR1 and CDR2 sequences are LNHDA and SQIVND (reference sequence). This CDR3 contains 16 residues. Trimming took 1 base from V and 6 from J, leaving 16 bases between them. CDR3 nucleotide sequence: TGTGCCAGTAGTATAGTTACGGGGAGCACAAGTCAGCCCCAGCATTTT. It is translated as CASSIVTGSTSQPQHF.

The chain recombines TRBV10-3 with TRBJ2-7; D unclear. Germline CDR1 reads ENHRY; CDR2 reads SYGVKD. V was pared by 0 bases and J by 7 bases, with 10 bases between. This CDR3 is 13 amino acids long. In DNA, the CDR3 is TGTGCCATCAGTGAGTCAAGGGAATGGGAGCAGTACTTC. This codes for CAISESREWEQYF.

The J gene is TRBJ1-4, the V gene TRBV7-8; TRBD1 is a possible D gene (6 bases). Per germline, CDR1 SGHVS and CDR2 FQNEAQ. CDR3 size: 17 residues. Trimming stripped 5 bases from V and 3 bases from J, with 19 bases between. CDR3: CASSPGGRTSPNEKLFF. In nucleotides, the CDR3 is TGTGCCAGCAGCCCGGGGGGGCGGACTTCTCCTAATGAAAAACTGTTTTTT.

The J gene is TRBJ2-2, the V gene TRBV9, with D perhaps TRBD2 (5 bases). CDR1 and CDR2 (germline): SGDLS, YYNGEE. Trimming removed 5 bases from V and 4 bases from J, with 9 bases in between. CDR3 length: 13 amino acids. Written as DNA, the CDR3 is TGTGCCAGCAGGCCGGCGGGCACCGGGGAGCTGTTTTTT. Its protein product is CASRPAGTGELFF.

The chain carries TRBV14 and TRBJ2-2; maybe TRBD1 (6 bases). The CDR3 length is 18 residues. The germline CDR1 and CDR2 sequences are SGHDN and FVKESK. V lost 3 bases, J lost 0 bases, and 17 bases lay in between. CDR3 coding DNA: TGTGCCAGCAGCCAGGCCGGGACACTCTATGCGAACACCGGGGAGCTGTTTTTT. This gives the protein CASSQAGTLYANTGELFF.

V and J are TRBV6-6 and TRBJ2-2; TRBD1 is a possible D gene (5 bases). This CDR3 has 16 residues. Germline V gene sequence: CDR1 MNHNY, CDR2 SVGAGI (reference sequence). V dropped 5 bases and J dropped 4 bases, with 17 bases sitting between them. The CDR3 DNA sequence: TGTGCCAGCAGTAACACCCGGACAATAGGCACCGGGGAGCTGTTTTTT. Protein product: CASSNTRTIGTGELFF.